This T cell receptor (beta chain) was documented in a study of blood T cell repertoires in COVID-19. About the research overall: The study drew acute and convalescent COVID-19 samples from the United States, Italy and Spain.

Across 24 US areas, participants ranged in age from about 18 to 100 years. This clone has a single count. The germline CDR1 and CDR2 sequences are MNHEY and SVGAGI. Trimming stripped 6 bases from V and 3 bases from J, with 11 bases between. This CDR3 spans 13 amino acids. Per the study methods: Amplification of reference gene primers was used by the study to estimate nucleated cell counts. Sequencing was performed with immunoSEQ multiplex PCR; in TCRdb, only in-frame clones are kept and a portion is missing. That table furnishes V, J and clone size, whereas the DNA furnished D and trimming. The sample records 200,000 to 250,000 clones, more than 70% being singletons.

Sequenced sample: PBMCs or T cells enriched from blood (not recorded which). This sequence joins TRBV6-5 and TRBJ1-1; no clear D gene. The receptor was derived from a man aged 25-45 years with acute COVID-19. The DNA of the CDR3 is TGTGCCAGCAGCCCCAGGTCAGACACTGAAGCTTTCTTT. Translated: CASSPRSDTEAFF.